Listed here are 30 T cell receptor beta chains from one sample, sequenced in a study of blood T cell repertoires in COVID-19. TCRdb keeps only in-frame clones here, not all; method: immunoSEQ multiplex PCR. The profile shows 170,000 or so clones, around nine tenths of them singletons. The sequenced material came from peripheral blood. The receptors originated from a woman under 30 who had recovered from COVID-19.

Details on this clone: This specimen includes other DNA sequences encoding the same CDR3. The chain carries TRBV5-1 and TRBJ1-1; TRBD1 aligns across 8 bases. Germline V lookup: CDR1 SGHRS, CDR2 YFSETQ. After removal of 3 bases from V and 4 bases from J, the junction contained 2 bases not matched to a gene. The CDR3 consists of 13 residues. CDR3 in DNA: TGCGCCAGCAGCTCTACAGGGGGCACTGAAGCTTTCTTT. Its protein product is CASSSTGGTEAFF.

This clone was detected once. The CDR3, as DNA: TGTGCCAGCTCACCGGGCAAGTACGAGCAGTACTTC. Its protein product is CASSPGKYEQYF. This rearrangement joins TRBV18 to TRBJ2-7; D gene unclear. V dropped 3 bases and J dropped 4 bases, with 7 bases sitting between them. CDR1 and CDR2 from the germline V gene are KGHSH and LQKENI. The CDR3 has 12 amino acids.

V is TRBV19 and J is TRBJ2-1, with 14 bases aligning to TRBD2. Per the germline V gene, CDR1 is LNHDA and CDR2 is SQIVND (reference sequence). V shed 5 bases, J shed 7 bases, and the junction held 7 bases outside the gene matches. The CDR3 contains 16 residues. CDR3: CASSHKTSGRANEQFF. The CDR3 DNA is TGTGCCAGTAGTCACAAGACTAGCGGGAGGGCAAATGAGCAGTTCTTC.

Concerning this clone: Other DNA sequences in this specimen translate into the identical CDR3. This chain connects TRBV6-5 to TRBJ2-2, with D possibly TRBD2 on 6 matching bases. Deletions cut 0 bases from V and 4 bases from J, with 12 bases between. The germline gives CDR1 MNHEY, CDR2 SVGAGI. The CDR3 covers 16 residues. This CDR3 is CASSYSAGRGTGELFF. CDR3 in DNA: TGTGCCAGCAGTTACTCGGCGGGAAGGGGCACCGGGGAGCTGTTTTTT.

CDR3 region: CASSFRTGPKSHTQYF. The CDR3 region has the DNA TGTGCCAGCAGCTTCCGGACAGGGCCCAAGTCCCATACGCAGTATTTT. The rearrangement joins TRBV11-2 to TRBJ2-3; 8 positions match TRBD1. The V and J ends lost 3 bases and 7 bases, in that order; junction bases with no gene match: 12. Per the germline V gene, CDR1 is SGHAT and CDR2 is FQNNGV. The length of the CDR3 is 16 residues.

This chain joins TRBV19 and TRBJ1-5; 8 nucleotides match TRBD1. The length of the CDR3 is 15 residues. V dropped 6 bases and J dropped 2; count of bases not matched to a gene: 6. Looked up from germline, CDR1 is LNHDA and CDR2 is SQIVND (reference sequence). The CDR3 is CASSDQGARNQPQHF. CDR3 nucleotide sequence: TGTGCCAGTAGCGATCAGGGGGCCCGCAATCAGCCCCAGCATTTT.

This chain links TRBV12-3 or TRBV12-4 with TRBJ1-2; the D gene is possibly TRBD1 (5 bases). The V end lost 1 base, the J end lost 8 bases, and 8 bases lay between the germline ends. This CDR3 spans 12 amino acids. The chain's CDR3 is CASSLEGLGYTF. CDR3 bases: TGTGCCAGCAGTTTAGAGGGGTTGGGCTACACCTTC.

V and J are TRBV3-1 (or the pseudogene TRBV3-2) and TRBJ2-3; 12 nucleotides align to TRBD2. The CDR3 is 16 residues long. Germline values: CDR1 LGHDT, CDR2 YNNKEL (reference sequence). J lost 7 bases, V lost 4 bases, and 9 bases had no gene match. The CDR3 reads CASSPRLAGVSHTQYF. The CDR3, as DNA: TGTGCCAGCAGCCCTAGACTAGCGGGAGTATCGCATACGCAGTATTTT.

CDR3: CASSDITSANDEQFF. For the CDR3, the DNA is TGTGCCAGCAGCGATATCACTAGTGCCAATGATGAGCAGTTCTTC. The V call is TRBV7-9, the J call TRBJ2-1; D is perhaps TRBD2 (5 bases). The ends were cut back, 5 bases at V and 8 bases at J, with 19 bases in the middle. In germline, CDR1 is SEHNR, CDR2 FQNEAQ (reference sequence). There are 15 residues in the CDR3.

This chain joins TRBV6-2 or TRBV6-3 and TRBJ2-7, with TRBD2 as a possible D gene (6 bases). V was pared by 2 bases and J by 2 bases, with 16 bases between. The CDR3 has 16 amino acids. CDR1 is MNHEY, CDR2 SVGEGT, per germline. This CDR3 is CASSYDSGTPTYEQYF. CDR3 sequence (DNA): TGTGCCAGCAGTTACGACTCTGGGACTCCTACCTACGAGCAGTACTTC.

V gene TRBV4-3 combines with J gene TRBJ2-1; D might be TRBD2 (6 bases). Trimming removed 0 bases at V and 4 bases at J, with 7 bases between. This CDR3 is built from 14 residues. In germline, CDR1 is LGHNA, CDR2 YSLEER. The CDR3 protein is CASSQELAYNEQFF. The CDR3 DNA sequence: TGCGCCAGCAGCCAAGAGCTAGCGTACAATGAGCAGTTCTTC.

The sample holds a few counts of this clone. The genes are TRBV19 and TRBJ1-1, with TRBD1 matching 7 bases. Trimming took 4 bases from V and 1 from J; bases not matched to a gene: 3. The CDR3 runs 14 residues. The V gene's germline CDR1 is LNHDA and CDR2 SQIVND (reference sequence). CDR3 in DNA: TGTGCCAGTAGTAAGAGACAGGGGAACACTGAAGCTTTCTTT. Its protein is CASSKRQGNTEAFF.

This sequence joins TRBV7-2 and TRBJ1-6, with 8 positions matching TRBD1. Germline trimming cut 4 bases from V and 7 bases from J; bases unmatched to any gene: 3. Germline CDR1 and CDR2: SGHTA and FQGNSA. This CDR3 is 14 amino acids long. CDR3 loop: CASSSGQGNSPLHF. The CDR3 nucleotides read TGTGCCAGCAGCTCAGGACAGGGCAATTCACCCCTCCACTTT.

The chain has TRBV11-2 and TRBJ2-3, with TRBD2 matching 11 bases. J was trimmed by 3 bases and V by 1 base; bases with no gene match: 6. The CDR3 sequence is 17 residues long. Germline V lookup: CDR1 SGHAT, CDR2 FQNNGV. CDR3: CASSLGLSSGGTDTQYF. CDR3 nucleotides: TGTGCCAGCAGCTTAGGCCTCTCTAGCGGGGGGACAGATACGCAGTATTTT.

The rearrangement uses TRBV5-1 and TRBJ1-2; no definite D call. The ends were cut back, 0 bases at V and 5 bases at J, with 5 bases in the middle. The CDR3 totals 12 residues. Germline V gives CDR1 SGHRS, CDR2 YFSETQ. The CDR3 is CASSLGSYGYTF. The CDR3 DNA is TGCGCCAGCAGCTTGGGTAGTTATGGCTACACCTTC.

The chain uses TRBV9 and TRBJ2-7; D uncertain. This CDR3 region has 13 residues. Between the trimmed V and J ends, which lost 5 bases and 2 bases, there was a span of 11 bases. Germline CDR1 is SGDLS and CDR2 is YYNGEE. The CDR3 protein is CASSSGSAYEQYF. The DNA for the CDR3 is TGTGCCAGCAGTTCCGGGTCGGCCTACGAGCAGTACTTC.

CDR3 nucleotides: TGTGCCAGCAGTGAAGAGAGCGGGACTGAAGCTTTCTTT. This codes for CASSEESGTEAFF. V and J are TRBV2 and TRBJ1-1, with D uncertain. The germline V gene has CDR1 SNHLY and CDR2 FYNNEI. Trimming took off 1 base at V and 5 bases at J, with 8 bases between the two ends. This CDR3 spans 13 amino acids.

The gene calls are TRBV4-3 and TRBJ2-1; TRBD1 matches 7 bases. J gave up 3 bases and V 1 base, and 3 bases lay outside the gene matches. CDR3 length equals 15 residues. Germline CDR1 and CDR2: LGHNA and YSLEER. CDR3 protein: CASSQGRQGYNEQFF. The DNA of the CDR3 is TGCGCCAGCAGCCAAGGCCGACAGGGCTACAATGAGCAGTTCTTC.

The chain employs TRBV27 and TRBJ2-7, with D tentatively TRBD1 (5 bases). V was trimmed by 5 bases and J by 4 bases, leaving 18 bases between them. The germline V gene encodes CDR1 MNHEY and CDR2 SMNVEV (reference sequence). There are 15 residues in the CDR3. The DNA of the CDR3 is TGTGCCAGCAGTCCGACAGTAGGGGATATGTACGAGCAGTACGTC. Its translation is CASSPTVGDMYEQYV.

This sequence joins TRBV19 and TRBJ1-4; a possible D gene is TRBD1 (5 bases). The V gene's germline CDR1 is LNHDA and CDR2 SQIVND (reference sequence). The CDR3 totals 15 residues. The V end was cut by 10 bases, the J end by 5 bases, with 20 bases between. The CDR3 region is CATRQNDILNEKLFF. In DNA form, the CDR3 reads TGTGCCACTCGACAGAATGATATCCTAAATGAAAAACTGTTTTTT. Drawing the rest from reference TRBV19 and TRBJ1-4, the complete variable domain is DGGITQSPKYLFRKEGQNVTLSCEQNLNHDAMYWYRQDPGQGLRLIYYSQIVNDFQKGDIAEGYSVSREKKESFPLTVTSAQKNPTAFYLCATRQNDILNEKLFFGSGTQLSVL.

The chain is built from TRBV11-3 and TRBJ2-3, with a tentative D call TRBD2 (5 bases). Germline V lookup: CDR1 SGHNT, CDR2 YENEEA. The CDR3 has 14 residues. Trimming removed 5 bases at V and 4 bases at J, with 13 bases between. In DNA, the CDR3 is TGTGCCAGCAGCCCCCGGACTGTAGCAGATACGCAGTATTTT. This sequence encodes CASSPRTVADTQYF.

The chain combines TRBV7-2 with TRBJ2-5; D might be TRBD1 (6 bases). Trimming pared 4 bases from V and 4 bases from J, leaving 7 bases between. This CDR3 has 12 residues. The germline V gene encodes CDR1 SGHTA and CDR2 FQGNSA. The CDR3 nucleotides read TGTGCCAGCAGCTCACAGGGAGAGACCCAGTACTTC. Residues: CASSSQGETQYF.

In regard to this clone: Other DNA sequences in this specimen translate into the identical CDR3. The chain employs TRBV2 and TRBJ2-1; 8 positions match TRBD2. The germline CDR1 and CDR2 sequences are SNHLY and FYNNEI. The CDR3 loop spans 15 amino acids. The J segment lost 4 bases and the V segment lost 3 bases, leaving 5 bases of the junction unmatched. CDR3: CASSDVAGGYNEQFF. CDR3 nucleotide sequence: TGTGCCAGCAGTGACGTGGCGGGGGGATACAATGAGCAGTTCTTC.

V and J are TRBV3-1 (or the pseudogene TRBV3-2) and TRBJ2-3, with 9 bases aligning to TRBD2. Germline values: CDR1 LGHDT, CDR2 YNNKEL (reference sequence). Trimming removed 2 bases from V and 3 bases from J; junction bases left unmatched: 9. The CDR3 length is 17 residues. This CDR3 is CASSQTLMGLATDTQYF. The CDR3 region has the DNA TGTGCCAGCAGCCAAACCTTAATGGGACTAGCAACAGATACGCAGTATTTT.

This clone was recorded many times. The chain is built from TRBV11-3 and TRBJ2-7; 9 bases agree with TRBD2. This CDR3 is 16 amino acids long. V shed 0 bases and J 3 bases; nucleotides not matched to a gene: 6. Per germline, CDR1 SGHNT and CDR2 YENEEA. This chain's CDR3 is CASSLEDPSGNYEQYV. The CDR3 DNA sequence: TGTGCCAGCAGCTTAGAAGACCCTAGCGGGAACTACGAGCAGTACGTC.

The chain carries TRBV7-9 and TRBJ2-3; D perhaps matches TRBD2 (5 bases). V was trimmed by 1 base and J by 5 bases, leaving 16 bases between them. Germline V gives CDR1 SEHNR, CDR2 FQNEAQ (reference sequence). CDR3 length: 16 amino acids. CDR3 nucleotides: TGTGCCAGCAGCTTAGTGGCCGGGGTAGTTGGAGATACGCAGTATTTT. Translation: CASSLVAGVVGDTQYF.

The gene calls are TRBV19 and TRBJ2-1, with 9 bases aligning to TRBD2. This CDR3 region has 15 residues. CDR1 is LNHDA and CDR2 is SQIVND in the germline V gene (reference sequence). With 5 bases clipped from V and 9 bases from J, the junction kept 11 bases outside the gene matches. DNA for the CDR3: TGTGCCAGTAGTTCAAGTAGCGGGAGCATTAGTGAGCAGTTCTTC. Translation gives CASSSSSGSISEQFF.

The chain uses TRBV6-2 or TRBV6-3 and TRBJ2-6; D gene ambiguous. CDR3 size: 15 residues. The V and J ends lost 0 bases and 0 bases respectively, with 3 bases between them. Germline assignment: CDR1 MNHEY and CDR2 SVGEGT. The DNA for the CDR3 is TGTGCCAGCAGTTACTCTAGCTCTGGGGCCAACGTCCTGACTTTC. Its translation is CASSYSSSGANVLTF.

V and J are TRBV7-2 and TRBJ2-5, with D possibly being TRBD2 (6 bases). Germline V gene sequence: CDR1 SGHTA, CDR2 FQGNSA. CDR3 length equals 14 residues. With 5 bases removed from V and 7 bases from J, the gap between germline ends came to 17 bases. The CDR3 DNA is TGTGCCAGCAGCATCGGGGGTGGTCCGGGGACCCAGTACTTC. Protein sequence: CASSIGGGPGTQYF. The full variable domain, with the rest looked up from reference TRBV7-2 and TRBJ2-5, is GAGVSQSPSNKVTEKGKDVELRCDPISGHTALYWYRQSLGQGLEFLIYFQGNSAPDKSGLPSDRFSAERTGGSVSTLTIQRTQQEDSAVYLCASSIGGGPGTQYFGPGTRLLVL.

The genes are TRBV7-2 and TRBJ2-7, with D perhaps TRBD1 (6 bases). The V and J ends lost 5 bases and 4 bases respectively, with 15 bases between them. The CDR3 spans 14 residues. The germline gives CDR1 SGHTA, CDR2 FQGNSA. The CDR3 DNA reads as TGTGCCAGCAGCCTTCCAGGGGCCCCTTACGAGCAGTACGTC. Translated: CASSLPGAPYEQYV.